This is a list of T cell receptor beta chains from one sample in a study of human T cells and chemical hapten exposure. TCRdb ran MiXCR on the RACE reads and lists one entry per CDR3 protein. This table has around 110,000 distinct CDR3 sequences, around 11% appearing once. The sample in question was whole blood, obtained in connection with sensitization to the hapten diphenylcyclopropenone (DPC). The receptors come from a woman between 50 and 59 years old with alopecia areata. Some clones in this sample may be carry-over from other donors' samples. CDR3s leave out the opening cysteine and the closing phenylalanine or tryptophan.

v_gene	j_gene	CDR3aa
TRBV29-1	TRBJ2-6	SVYRSGANVLT
TRBV11-2	TRBJ2-7	ASSFGPDYEQY
TRBV20-1	TRBJ2-3	SGGCADTQY
TRBV6-2/TRBV6-3	TRBJ2-3	ASSYPLVSGGPHGQY
TRBV10-2	TRBJ2-2	ASKAGELF
TRBV6-6	TRBJ1-1	ASSYGDSEAF
TRBV7-8	TRBJ2-1	ASYGTFSSYNEQF
TRBV21-1	TRBJ2-3	ASSQRTSGTGQIPPEPQY
TRBV18	TRBJ1-2	ASSPDRAAVYGYT
TRBV6-1	TRBJ1-5	ASRKGYERPQH
TRBV6-6	TRBJ1-1	ASIGPGGEAF
TRBV7-6	TRBJ1-1	ASSLATVMGSTEAF
TRBV5-4	TRBJ2-1	ASTREVNNEQF